The T cell receptor beta chain described here comes from a study of T cell changes during pregnancy in multiple sclerosis. Assay: immunoSEQ multiplex PCR; the TCRdb copy retains only in-frame clones and omits some. The table lists approximately 65,000 clones, about 92% of them singletons. Trimming removed 2 bases from V and 4 bases from J, with 27 bases in between. Per the germline V gene, CDR1 is SGDLS and CDR2 is YYNGEE. The CDR3 spans 19 residues. This TCR derives from a female donor in good health, enrolled as a control in a pregnancy study. Sequences were derived from CD8+ T cells from peripheral blood mononuclear cells, sampled in the third trimester of pregnancy. The chain uses TRBV9 and TRBJ1-2, with no clear D. The CDR3 here is CASSVTYEAAHLEIYGYTF. Written as DNA, the CDR3 is TGTGCCAGCAGCGTCACCTATGAGGCGGCGCACCTGGAGATCTATGGCTACACCTTC.